The 3 T cell receptor beta chains given below trace back to one sample, sequenced in a study of CD8+CD57+ T cells in acquired aplastic anemia. Template material for TCR beta VDJ and CDR3 profiling consisted of genomic DNA. TCRdb independently ran MiXCR on the reads; one entry per CDR3 protein. The sample lists under 200,000 distinct CDR3 sequences, 40% to 50% occurring once. Flow cytometry had shown expanded CD8+CD57+ cells in the patients chosen for sequencing. Specimen: sorted CD4+, CD8+, or CD8+CD57+ T cells (not recorded which) from PBMCs. The receptors derive from a human donor with aplastic anemia.

The V call is TRBV5-6, the J call TRBJ2-7; TRBD1 matches 9 bases. This CDR3 region has 14 residues. The germline V gene has CDR1 SGHDT and CDR2 YYEEEE. V dropped 2 bases and J dropped 5; count of bases not matched to a gene: 5. The CDR3 region is CASSFRDRVHEQYF. CDR3 DNA: TGTGCCAGCAGCTTTAGGGACAGGGTCCACGAGCAGTACTTC.

This clonotype was found many times. The chain joins TRBV29-1 to TRBJ1-2, with D perhaps matching TRBD1 (5 bases). The CDR3 totals 18 residues. The germline V gene has CDR1 SQVTM and CDR2 ANQGSEA. V gave up 5 bases and J gave up 6 bases, with 31 bases separating them. The CDR3 spells CSVLIGAAEGEALNGYTF. The CDR3 nucleotides read TGCAGCGTTCTGATAGGGGCCGCGGAGGGCGAAGCTTTGAATGGCTACACCTTC.

This clonotype was seen ten or more times. This chain uses TRBV2 with TRBJ2-2; possibly TRBD2 for D (7 bases). Germline assignment: CDR1 SNHLY and CDR2 FYNNEI. This CDR3 spans 16 amino acids. Trimming took off 7 bases at V and 0 bases at J, with 15 bases between the two ends. As DNA, the CDR3 is TGTGCCAGCATCTCCGGGGGGCTAACGAACACCGGGGAGCTGTTTTTT. This codes for CASISGGLTNTGELFF.